These T cell receptor beta chains were read from a single sample in a study of blood T cell repertoires in COVID-19. The protocol was immunoSEQ multiplex PCR, while the TCRdb copy is restricted to in-frame clones and leaves out a portion. Of about 76,000 clones in the sample, 75% to 85% were seen once. Sequenced material: peripheral blood. The receptor set was obtained from a man at least 80 years old with acute or convalescent COVID-19. CDR3s include the opening cysteine and the closing phenylalanine or tryptophan. The D gene is left open where the match is weak. Expanded clones are given a class, and other clones once, few, many or no size at all.

.	TRBJ2-7	TRBV4-3	TRBD2	CASSQAGLETYEQYF	TGCGCCAGCAGCCAAGCGGGACTAGAGACCTACGAGCAGTACTTC
few	TRBJ2-7	TRBV9	TRBD2	CASSVVGGRPSSEQYF	TGTGCCAGCAGCGTAGTCGGCGGGAGGCCCTCATCCGAGCAGTACTTC
.	TRBJ2-5	TRBV7-2	TRBD2	CASSLVGLAAEETQYF	TGTGCCAGCAGCTTAGTGGGACTAGCAGCGGAGGAGACCCAGTACTTC
once	TRBJ1-5	TRBV2	TRBD1	CASSLGQGTGQPQHF	TGTGCCAGCAGCCTGGGACAGGGGACGGGTCAGCCCCAGCATTTT
.	TRBJ1-1	TRBV3-1/TRBV3-2	.	CASSQVDGREAFF	TGTGCCAGCAGCCAAGTGGATGGCAGGGAAGCTTTCTTT
large	TRBJ2-7	TRBV28	TRBD1	CASNLGQGNEQYF	TGTGCCAGCAACCTGGGACAGGGGAACGAGCAGTACTTC
.	TRBJ2-5	TRBV27	.	CASRLQDGRAETQYF	TGTGCCAGCAGGCTACAGGACGGAAGGGCGGAGACCCAGTACTTC
few	TRBJ2-1	TRBV6-2/TRBV6-3	.	CASSAPRGGSSYNEQFF	TGTGCCAGCAGCGCCCCGAGGGGAGGTAGCTCCTACAATGAGCAGTTCTTC
once	TRBJ1-2	TRBV5-1	.	CASNPTTGTPYGYTF	TGCGCCAGCAACCCGACAACCGGGACACCCTATGGCTACACCTTC
.	TRBJ1-1	TRBV2	TRBD1	CASGGTANTEAFF	TGTGCCAGCGGCGGGACAGCTAACACTGAAGCTTTCTTT
.	TRBJ2-2	TRBV18	.	CASSPTQNTGELFF	TGTGCCAGCTCACCAACACAGAACACCGGGGAGCTGTTTTTT
.	TRBJ2-2	TRBV29-1	.	CSVDIITGELFF	TGCAGCGTTGATATTATTACCGGGGAGCTGTTTTTT
.	TRBJ1-5	TRBV28	.	CASSARDQPQHF	TGTGCCAGCAGTGCCCGAGATCAGCCCCAGCATTTT
once	TRBJ2-3	TRBV6-5	TRBD2	CASSYAGGTDTQYF	TGTGCCAGCAGTTACGCGGGGGGCACAGATACGCAGTATTTT
.	TRBJ2-4	TRBV6-1	.	CASSEGSLIQYF	TGTGCCAGCAGTGAGGGTAGCCTCATTCAGTACTTC
once	TRBJ2-5	TRBV7-2	TRBD2	CASSPGAGGHQETQYF	TGTGCCAGCAGCCCTGGAGCGGGGGGTCACCAAGAGACCCAGTACTTC
.	TRBJ1-2	TRBV4-3	.	CASSQGSGADYGYTF	TGCGCCAGCAGCCAAGGATCAGGGGCTGACTATGGCTACACCTTC
.	TRBJ2-1	TRBV11-1	TRBD2	CASSLTSGRSYNEQFF	TGTGCCAGCAGCCTTACTAGCGGACGCTCCTACAATGAGCAGTTCTTC
.	TRBJ2-1	TRBV21-1	.	CASIPEGGGAFTEQFF	TGTGCCAGCATCCCGGAGGGGGGGGGCGCCTTTACTGAGCAGTTCTTC
.	TRBJ2-1	TRBV7-2	TRBD1	CASSWTGGSYNEQFF	TGTGCCAGCAGCTGGACAGGGGGCTCCTACAATGAGCAGTTCTTC
.	TRBJ2-3	TRBV6-1	TRBD2	CASSDWGGVPPDTQYF	TGTGCCAGCAGTGATTGGGGAGGGGTTCCCCCAGATACGCAGTATTTT
once	TRBJ1-1	TRBV5-1	TRBD1	CASSALFNSGTDNTEAFF	TGCGCCAGCAGCGCTTTGTTCAACTCCGGGACAGACAACACTGAAGCTTTCTTT
.	TRBJ2-1	TRBV19	.	CASSIERGGAYHNEQFF	TGTGCCAGTAGTATAGAACGTGGCGGGGCCTACCACAATGAGCAGTTCTTC
.	TRBJ1-6	TRBV2	.	CASSANFNSPLHF	TGTGCCAGCAGTGCAAACTTCAATTCACCCCTCCACTTT
.	TRBJ2-1	TRBV24-1	TRBD2	CATSDPGLADINEQFF	TGTGCCACCAGTGACCCCGGACTAGCGGATATCAATGAGCAGTTCTTC
.	TRBJ1-4	TRBV18	TRBD1	CASSPTGVGTNEKLFF	TGTGCCAGCTCGCCGACAGGGGTAGGAACTAATGAAAAACTGTTTTTT
.	TRBJ2-2	TRBV6-2/TRBV6-3	TRBD1	CASSLDRVGGELFF	TGTGCCAGCAGCCTCGACAGGGTAGGAGGGGAGCTGTTTTTT
.	TRBJ2-3	TRBV2	TRBD2	CASSRLAGPPDTQYF	TGTGCCAGCAGTCGACTAGCGGGGCCCCCCGATACGCAGTATTTT
.	TRBJ1-2	TRBV2	.	CASSLTGIYGYTF	TGTGCCAGCAGTCTAACAGGGATCTATGGCTACACCTTC
.	TRBJ1-5	TRBV12-3/TRBV12-4	TRBD1	CASRSQGTVTQHF	TGTGCCAGCAGGTCCCAAGGGACAGTAACCCAGCATTTT
.	TRBJ2-5	TRBV6-2/TRBV6-3	TRBD2	CASSYGGTSGGGETQYF	TGTGCCAGCAGTTACGGAGGGACTAGCGGGGGGGGAGAGACCCAGTACTTC
.	TRBJ2-7	TRBV4-3	TRBD1	CASSLRQGSDEQYF	TGCGCCAGCAGCCTTCGACAGGGATCTGACGAGCAGTACTTC
.	TRBJ1-4	TRBV24-1	TRBD1	CATSPGQTNEKLFF	TGTGCCACCAGTCCGGGACAGACAAATGAAAAACTGTTTTTT
.	TRBJ1-5	TRBV10-1	.	CASSPGVNQPQHF	TGCGCCAGCAGTCCAGGGGTAAATCAGCCCCAGCATTTT
few	TRBJ1-3	TRBV7-2	.	CASSPMLGSGNTIYF	TGTGCCAGCAGCCCAATGCTGGGCAGCGGAAACACCATATATTTT
.	TRBJ1-6	TRBV9	.	CASSVGQGSYNSPLHF	TGTGCCAGCAGCGTTGGGCAGGGCTCCTATAATTCACCCCTCCACTTT
.	TRBJ1-6	TRBV4-3	.	CASSQGQQRGNSPLHF	TGCGCCAGCAGCCAAGGGCAACAAAGGGGGAATTCACCCCTCCACTTT
.	TRBJ2-7	TRBV6-5	.	CASSYLELGEQYF	TGTGCCAGCAGTTACTTGGAGCTGGGCGAGCAGTACTTC
.	TRBJ2-5	TRBV6-5	.	CASSYPFVGEPTQYF	TGTGCCAGCAGTTACCCTTTTGTCGGGGAACCGACCCAGTACTTC
.	TRBJ1-6	TRBV28	.	CASSSPSSYNSPLHF	TGTGCCAGCAGTTCGCCGAGCTCCTATAATTCACCCCTCCACTTT
.	TRBJ1-2	TRBV10-1	.	CASSESTDYGYTF	TGCGCCAGCAGTGAGTCTACGGACTATGGCTACACCTTC